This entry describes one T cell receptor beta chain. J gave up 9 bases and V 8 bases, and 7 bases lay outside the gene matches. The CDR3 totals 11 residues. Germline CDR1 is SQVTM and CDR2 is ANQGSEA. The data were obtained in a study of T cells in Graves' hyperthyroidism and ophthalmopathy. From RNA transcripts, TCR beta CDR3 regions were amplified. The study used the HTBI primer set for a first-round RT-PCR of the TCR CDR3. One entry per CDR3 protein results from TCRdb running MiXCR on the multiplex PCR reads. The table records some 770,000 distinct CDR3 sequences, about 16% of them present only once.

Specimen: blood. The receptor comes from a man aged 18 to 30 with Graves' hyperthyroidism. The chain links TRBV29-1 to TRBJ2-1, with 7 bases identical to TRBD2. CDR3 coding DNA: TGCAGCACAGCGGGGTTCAGTGAGCAGTTCTTC. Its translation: CSTAGFSEQFF.